This T cell receptor beta chain came from a study of Graves' ophthalmopathy and Graves' hyperthyroidism listed by TCRdb under 2018. The study in broad terms: Peripheral blood was collected before any treatment was given, at the time of initial diagnosis. In total, around 140 blood samples were TCR-sequenced: around 42 ophthalmopathy, 75 hyperthyroidism and some 17 hyperthyroidism-to-ophthalmopathy patients. TCR beta repertoire signatures were used to distinguish Graves' ophthalmopathy from Graves' hyperthyroidism and to predict progression to ophthalmopathy. The approximately 97 discovery patients were randomly divided into training and test sets at a 7:3 ratio. In five or six hyperthyroidism patients, the T-cell repertoire of thyroid tissue was compared with the T-cell repertoire of blood. Following sampling, methimazole starting at 30 mg daily was administered to hyperthyroidism patients, and high-dose intravenous methylprednisolone was administered to ophthalmopathy patients. For independent validation, a separate cohort was made up of some 18 hyperthyroidism patients plus 17 patients who later progressed from hyperthyroidism to ophthalmopathy. To explore V-J signatures distinguishing ophthalmopathy from hyperthyroidism, a discovery set of approximately 100 patients (about 43 ophthalmopathy, 55 to 60 stable hyperthyroidism) was enrolled. Broader findings and caveats from the paper: No statistical method was used to predetermine the sample size, and group allocation was not hidden from the investigators. Ophthalmopathy was separated from stable hyperthyroidism by the 13-signature model with about 88% sensitivity and 81% to 84% specificity in cross-validation and with 80%/75% in the test set. In validation, the model predicted ophthalmopathy progression with over 60% sensitivity and approximately 78% specificity; about a dozen predicted patients were CT-confirmed with GO in a median of 6.5 months. Most expanded thyroid clonotypes with a frequency above 0.001 also appeared in blood, which suggests that blood repertoires may reflect the immune response in the thyroid.

Ophthalmopathy patients had moderately to severely active disease, Clinical Activity Score of at least 3, NOSPECS grade of at least 4, and disease duration under 3 months. Patients with other autoimmune diseases, uncontrolled infections, pregnancy or lactation were excluded. Diagnosis relied on clinical symptoms, serum thyroxine, TRAb, thyroid ultrasound and orbital computed tomography. Using Ficoll-Paque density gradient centrifugation, PBMCs were isolated from about 9.2 ml of fresh peripheral blood. Trizol reagent was used to extract the total RNA, and its quality was then checked on an Agilent 2100 Bioanalyzer. This clonotype has a count of ten or more. Its recognized antigen is unknown. Base qualities were left out, and no much larger clone turns up one base away. From the cysteine up to the phenylalanine, the CDR3 has a length of 16 residues. Only the CDR3 portion is preserved as DNA: 48 bases, with reading frame beginning at the first base. V is clipped by 5 bases and J by 2 bases, and the sequence between their germline boundaries is 19 bases long. From the germline V gene (reference sequence), CDR1 is LNHDA and CDR2 is SQIVND.

For repertoire sequencing, TCR beta CDR3 regions were amplified from RNA transcripts. The first round was an RT-PCR using HTBI primers with the Qiagen OneStep RT-PCR kit, and this first round was followed by a second-round multiplex PCR, then size selection and purification. Libraries were sequenced paired-end with 100 bp reads on an Illumina HiSeq2000. The authors' analysis ran thus. SOAPnuke was used to process the reads, throwing out any read that had adapters, had uncalled bases, had a mean Phred below 15, or lacked an exact constant-primer or identifier match. COPE v1.2.5 was used to merge high-quality paired reads. Each unique nucleotide sequence was defined as a clonotype, and clonotypes were aligned to IMGT TRB V, D and J references with MiTCR v1.1. The analysis was limited to V-J combinations with a frequency above 0.0001, which together covered around 99% of the repertoires. For each V-J combination, a TCR clonal expansion and chaos score was defined as F50 clonal expansion divided by the chaos observed in the TCRdist matrix. Welch's t-statistics and random forest were used to narrow the features down to roughly twelve V-J combinations, which were then fed into a naive Bayes classifier. Thyroid-blood repertoire similarity was quantified with the Morisita-Horn index. In-frame beta chains were kept once TCRdb had trimmed the public reads at Q25 with fastp and called clones with MiXCR. Here each entry gathers all rows of one CDR3 protein and keeps the most common genes and DNA. Here the V and J calls rest on TCRdb's processing, not on the authors' analysis. For this sample there are over 150,000 distinct CDR3 sequences; roughly two fifths appear just once. About 6% of the sample is in the top ten clones.

The TCR sequence derives from a woman aged 35 to 49 with Graves' ophthalmopathy. Donor details come from another sample of the same person, matched by shared clones. Sequencing input: peripheral blood. The chain couples TRBV19 to TRBJ2-7; TRBD1 is perhaps the D gene, given 6 matching bases. The CDR3 loop reads CASSVKYRTVTYEQYF. The DNA sequence follows: TGTGCCAGTAGTGTAAAATACCGGACAGTAACCTACGAGCAGTACTTC.